The present entry profiles one TCR beta chain with its context. CDR3 length: 15 residues. From germline, CDR1 is SGHRS and CDR2 YFSETQ. V was clipped by 5 bases and J by 6 bases; unmatched bases: 10. The data are from a study of cytomegalovirus exposure and HLA in healthy donors. Among the 120 subjects of the validation cohort, separate from the roughly 670-subject first cohort, were the donors. The protocol was immunoSEQ multiplex PCR, while the TCRdb copy is restricted to in-frame clones and leaves out a portion. The sample includes around 150,000 clones, approximately 80% of them seen just once. The sequence derives from a young man in good health and CMV-seropositive. The chain employs TRBV5-1 and TRBJ2-3; 9 nucleotides align to TRBD1. The specimen was PBMCs. The CDR3 sequence is CASRYPGQGSDTQYF. Here the CDR3 DNA reads TGCGCCAGCAGGTATCCGGGACAGGGATCGGATACGCAGTATTTT.